A selection of T cell receptor beta chains follows, all from one sample in a study of CD8 T cells in ankylosing spondylitis. One entry per CDR3 protein, called by TCRdb with MiXCR from the 5' RACE reads. The sample includes 15,000 to 20,000 distinct CDR3 sequences, roughly 8.2% of them seen just once. The sample consisted of blood. The receptors derive from a male donor with ankylosing spondylitis or in good health (not recorded which). The CDR3 runs from the conserved cysteine through the conserved F or W. A D gene is named only where the DNA matches it firmly. Not every row has a clone size; where given, it reads once, few, many or a size class.

TRBD2	TRBV24-1	TRBJ2-2	medium-sized	CATSDEGLANTGELFF	TGTGCCACCAGTGATGAAGGACTAGCGAACACCGGGGAGCTGTTTTTT
.	TRBV18	TRBJ2-6	.	CASSRTSLKVEGANVLTF	TGTGCCAGCTCACGAACGAGTCTTAAGGTGGAAGGGGCCAACGTCCTGACTTTC
.	TRBV11-2	TRBJ2-3	many	CASSLVYSSTDTQYF	TGTGCCAGCAGCTTAGTCTATTCTAGCACAGATACGCAGTATTTT
.	TRBV5-5	TRBJ1-6	many	CASSLAVRGAPLHF	TGTGCCAGCAGCTTGGCCGTAAGGGGGGCACCCCTCCACTTT
.	TRBV28	TRBJ2-4	few	CASSTGMGTHF	TGTGCCAGCAGTACGGGAATGGGAACGCACTTC
TRBD1	TRBV20-1	TRBJ1-4	few	CSAQRTGRNEKLFF	TGCAGTGCCCAAAGGACAGGTCGGAATGAAAAACTGTTTTTT
.	TRBV7-2	TRBJ2-1	.	CASSLFWNEQFF	TGTGCCAGCAGCTTATTTTGGAATGAGCAGTTCTTC
.	TRBV7-2	TRBJ1-4	few	CASSPSLQDGPGKLFF	TGTGCCAGCAGCCCCTCTCTCCAGGATGGGCCCGGAAAACTGTTTTTT
.	TRBV29-1	TRBJ2-6	many	CSVEGSGANVLTF	TGCAGCGTTGAGGGCTCTGGGGCCAACGTCCTGACTTTC
TRBD1	TRBV28	TRBJ2-3	many	CASSFQTGGTDTQYF	TGTGCCAGCAGTTTCCAGACAGGGGGCACAGATACGCAGTATTTT
.	TRBV7-2	TRBJ1-6	.	CASTTSGGGPSPLHF	TGTGCCAGCACTACCAGTGGGGGCGGCCCTTCACCCCTCCACTTT
TRBD2	TRBV5-1	TRBJ2-1	.	CASSPGTSANNEQFF	TGCGCCAGCAGCCCCGGGACTAGCGCGAACAATGAGCAGTTCTTC
.	TRBV5-1	TRBJ2-1	many	CASSLASVNNEQFF	TGCGCCAGCAGCTTGGCCTCGGTAAACAATGAGCAGTTCTTC
TRBD1	TRBV29-1	TRBJ1-1	few	CSGTGDSGTMNTEAFF	TGCAGCGGGACAGGGGACTCCGGTACTATGAACACTGAAGCTTTCTTT
.	TRBV10-2	TRBJ2-5	many	CASRGGRETQYF	TGCGCCAGCAGAGGAGGGCGGGAGACCCAGTACTTC
.	TRBV12-3/TRBV12-4	TRBJ2-5	many	CASSLGQRATQYF	TGTGCCAGCAGTTTAGGACAGAGGGCGACCCAGTACTTC
.	TRBV7-2	TRBJ2-5	many	CASSLGVQETQYF	TGTGCCAGCAGCTTGGGGGTACAAGAGACCCAGTACTTC
.	TRBV20-1	TRBJ2-1	many	CSARDSVAASYNEQFF	TGCAGTGCTAGAGATTCGGTAGCGGCCTCCTACAATGAGCAGTTCTTC
TRBD2	TRBV5-4	TRBJ2-1	many	CASSLLRGSNEQFF	TGTGCCAGCAGCTTGTTGCGGGGGAGCAATGAGCAGTTCTTC
TRBD1	TRBV20-1	TRBJ1-1	many	CSARLANWDRAGNTEAFF	TGCAGTGCTAGATTAGCCAACTGGGACAGGGCAGGCAACACTGAAGCTTTCTTT
.	TRBV5-1	TRBJ2-3	many	CASSLIGPDTQYF	TGCGCCAGCAGCTTGATAGGCCCAGATACGCAGTATTTT
.	TRBV29-1	TRBJ1-5	.	CSPGKEAVNGNQPQHF	TGCAGCCCCGGGAAAGAGGCCGTGAATGGCAATCAGCCCCAGCATTTT
TRBD1	TRBV2	TRBJ2-2	.	CASSRQGQGSGELFF	TGTGCCAGTAGTAGGCAGGGACAGGGGTCCGGGGAGCTGTTTTTT
TRBD2	TRBV2	TRBJ2-1	.	CASSAGAGVTSGTPRFF	TGTGCCAGCAGTGCAGGGGCGGGGGTAACTAGCGGGACCCCTAGGTTCTTC
.	TRBV2	TRBJ2-1	many	CASSRNAGVNEQFF	TGTGCCAGCAGTCGGAATGCTGGAGTAAATGAGCAGTTCTTC
.	TRBV12-3/TRBV12-4	TRBJ2-2	.	CASSFSPTGTGELFF	TGTGCCAGCAGTTTTTCCCCGACGGGCACCGGGGAGCTGTTTTTT
TRBD2	TRBV4-3	TRBJ2-1	few	CASSQVKRGFGEFF	TGCGCCAGCAGCCAAGTTAAGCGGGGATTTGGGGAGTTCTTC
TRBD1	TRBV27	TRBJ1-2	.	CASSLAGQGNYGYTF	TGTGCCAGCAGTTTGGCGGGACAGGGGAATTATGGCTACACCTTC
.	TRBV3-1	TRBJ2-2	.	CASSQDRFTDRSNTGELFF	TGTGCCAGCAGCCAAGATCGTTTTACCGACCGCTCGAACACCGGGGAGCTGTTTTTT
.	TRBV29-1	TRBJ1-4	few	CSATVLTNEKLFF	TGCAGCGCTACAGTACTCACTAATGAAAAACTGTTTTTT
TRBD2	TRBV6-2/TRBV6-3	TRBJ2-1	.	CASSYSTSGRSYNEQFF	TGTGCCAGCAGTTACTCGACTAGCGGGAGATCGTACAATGAGCAGTTCTTC
.	TRBV7-2	TRBJ2-2	few	CASSPGPPPGGGELFF	TGTGCCAGCAGTCCGGGGCCCCCCCCCGGTGGCGGGGAGCTGTTTTTT
TRBD2	TRBV20-1	TRBJ2-3	many	CSASRTSGSTDTQYF	TGCAGTGCTAGTAGGACTAGCGGGAGCACAGATACGCAGTATTTT
TRBD1	TRBV12-3/TRBV12-4	TRBJ1-1	many	CASSEGQGVAAFF	TGTGCCAGCAGCGAGGGACAGGGAGTGGCAGCTTTCTTT
.	TRBV6-2/TRBV6-3	TRBJ1-1	once	CASSLDEVTEAFF	TGTGCCAGCAGCCTGGACGAGGTCACTGAAGCTTTCTTT
.	TRBV7-3	TRBJ2-3	many	CASSLPGEYTQYF	TGTGCCAGCAGCTTACCCGGGGAATATACGCAGTATTTT
TRBD2	TRBV12-3/TRBV12-4	TRBJ2-1	few	CASSLRASGSGEQFF	TGTGCCAGCAGTTTACGGGCTAGCGGGAGTGGTGAGCAGTTCTTC
.	TRBV6-6	TRBJ2-2	.	CASRSGLTGELFF	TGTGCCAGCAGGTCTGGACTAACCGGGGAGCTGTTTTTT
.	TRBV21-1	TRBJ1-5	many	CASSKDETGNQPQHF	TGTGCCAGCAGCAAAGACGAGACAGGGAACCAGCCCCAGCATTTT
.	TRBV28	TRBJ1-1	many	CASSLVSGRTEAFF	TGTGCCAGCAGTTTAGTGTCAGGGCGGACTGAAGCTTTCTTT
.	TRBV21-1	TRBJ2-4	.	CASSKADLPLAIQYF	TGTGCCAGCAGCAAAGCTGACCTCCCCCTCGCCATTCAGTACTTC
.	TRBV11-3	TRBJ2-2	few	CASSLLANTGELFF	TGTGCCAGCAGCTTATTAGCGAACACCGGGGAGCTGTTTTTT
.	TRBV6-4	TRBJ1-1	few	CASSVSQNTEAFF	TGTGCCAGCAGTGTCTCACAGAACACTGAAGCTTTCTTT
TRBD1	TRBV28	TRBJ1-1	.	CAISRDRVTEAFF	TGTGCCATCTCCCGCGACAGGGTCACTGAAGCTTTCTTT
TRBD1	TRBV20-1	TRBJ2-1	many	CSAPTGGGYNEQFF	TGCAGTGCTCCGACAGGGGGCGGCTACAATGAGCAGTTCTTC